This T cell receptor (beta chain) was profiled in a study of early T cells in non-severe SARS-CoV-2 infection (dated by TCRdb to about 2021). Concerning the study at large: Bulk RNA from unsorted whole blood was used for TCR sequencing, so alpha and beta chains could not be paired. On the study overall, not on this receptor specifically: VDJdb matching was skewed toward anti-spike CD8 responses and likely underestimated virus-specific expansions, missing private and CD4 specificities.

The library was produced with 5' RACE. The instrument given in TCRdb is NextSeq 500. The TCR library protocol attached unique molecular identifiers to individual cDNA molecules to correct for sequencing error and PCR bias. Both TCR alpha and beta chains were sequenced, and tight co-correlation was observed between alpha and beta sequence abundances in each sample. In the authors' own workflow: Decombinator V4 was used to annotate the V gene, J gene and CDR3 of the TCR sequences. Expanded TCRs were defined as changing significantly between any two time points under a Poisson model with p below 0.0001. TCR abundances were normalised to the total number of TCRs sequenced per sample and were expressed as counts per million. TRAV1-2 paired with TRAJ12, TRAJ20 or TRAJ33 defined MAIT TCRs, while TRAV10 paired with TRAJ18 defined iNKT TCRs. A search of VDJdb, accessed on 1 November 2021, was run for TCRs annotated to CMV, EBV and SARS-CoV-2, with TCRs annotated for multiple antigens excluded. Through fastp at Q25 and MiXCR, TCRdb rebuilt clones from the public reads, retaining in-frame beta chains. Each CDR3 protein appears once, grouped with its most common genes and DNA. None of the V and J calls come from the authors' own analysis; TCRdb made them. This sample comprises some 39,000 distinct CDR3 sequences, about 4% of them detected only once. The ten largest clones represent approximately 3% of the sample.

The study was a case-control design nested within a healthcare worker cohort in London, UK, with weekly nasopharyngeal swab PCR tests and blood sampling. Healthcare workers were recruited during the week of the UK lockdown, between 23 and 31 March 2020, and followed weekly for up to about 16 weeks. The germline V gene specifies SNHLY as CDR1 and FYNNEI as CDR2. V and J lose 8 bases and 7 bases, and a span of 21 bases separates them. The CDR3 numbers 15 residues from cysteine through phenylalanine. The read is trimmed to its CDR3 DNA, 45 bases read in frame from base 1. This clonotype has a count of ten or more. What antigen it recognizes has not been identified. Per-base quality was not reported, and no clone a single base away is much larger than it.

This clonotype was sampled from an adult who was a healthcare worker with PCR-confirmed SARS-CoV-2 infection or an uninfected control (not recorded which). Specimen: whole blood. The sequence links TRBV2 to TRBJ1-5, and possibly TRBD1, on 5 matching bases. The sequenced DNA is TGTGCCAGCGGGTTGGGGGTGACACAGGTGCAGCCCCAGCATTTT. Translated, it reads CASGLGVTQVQPQHF.